This is a list of T cell receptor beta chains from one sample in a study of CD8 T cells in Susac syndrome. TCRdb fed the immunoSEQ multiplex PCR reads into MiXCR, producing one record per CDR3 protein. The sample shows about 200,000 distinct CDR3 sequences, 95% of them seen only once. Sequencing used CD4+ T cells from PBMCs. These receptors were taken from a human donor in good health. Each CDR3 is given with its conserved first and last residue. The order of the fields is CDR3 protein, CDR3 DNA, CDR3 length, V gene, clone size, J gene, D gene. The D gene is left open where the match is weak. Clone size is shown for a subset of rows, as once, few, many or a class of expanded clone.

cdr3_aa: CSAEGASYEQYF
cdr3_nt: TGCAGCGCCGAGGGGGCTTCCTACGAGCAGTACTTC
cdr3_length: 12
v_call: TRBV29-1
clone_size: NA
j_call: TRBJ2-7
d_call: TRBD1

cdr3_aa: CATEPGHPTGELFF
cdr3_nt: TGTGCCACAGAACCGGGACACCCTACCGGGGAGCTGTTTTTT
cdr3_length: 14
v_call: TRBV7-3
clone_size: NA
j_call: TRBJ2-2
d_call: NA

cdr3_aa: CASSPSLGNTIYF
cdr3_nt: TGTGCCAGCAGCCCTTCTTTAGGAAACACCATATATTTT
cdr3_length: 13
v_call: TRBV3-1
clone_size: NA
j_call: TRBJ1-3
d_call: NA

cdr3_aa: CASSIEFIHEQFF
cdr3_nt: TGTGCCAGTAGTATAGAATTCATTCATGAGCAGTTCTTC
cdr3_length: 13
v_call: TRBV19
clone_size: NA
j_call: TRBJ2-1
d_call: NA

cdr3_aa: CASNPTGAVNTEAFF
cdr3_nt: TGCGCCAGCAACCCGACAGGGGCTGTTAACACTGAAGCTTTCTTT
cdr3_length: 15
v_call: TRBV5-1
clone_size: NA
j_call: TRBJ1-1
d_call: TRBD1

cdr3_aa: CSATPQGTGNTIYF
cdr3_nt: TGCAGTGCTACACCACAGGGGACTGGAAACACCATATATTTT
cdr3_length: 14
v_call: TRBV20-1
clone_size: NA
j_call: TRBJ1-3
d_call: TRBD1

cdr3_aa: CSARDYQGGGYGYTF
cdr3_nt: TGCAGTGCTAGAGATTACCAGGGAGGAGGCTATGGCTACACCTTC
cdr3_length: 15
v_call: TRBV20-1
clone_size: NA
j_call: TRBJ1-2
d_call: NA

cdr3_aa: CASSTTGGVYEQYF
cdr3_nt: TGTGCCAGTAGTACCACCGGCGGGGTGTACGAGCAGTACTTC
cdr3_length: 14
v_call: TRBV19
clone_size: NA
j_call: TRBJ2-7
d_call: NA

cdr3_aa: CASSPSTERNEQFF
cdr3_nt: TGTGCCAGCAGTCCGTCGACCGAACGTAATGAGCAGTTCTTC
cdr3_length: 14
v_call: TRBV27
clone_size: NA
j_call: TRBJ2-1
d_call: NA

cdr3_aa: CSVKGQGDNEQFF
cdr3_nt: TGCAGCGTTAAGGGACAGGGGGACAATGAGCAGTTCTTC
cdr3_length: 13
v_call: TRBV29-1
clone_size: NA
j_call: TRBJ2-1
d_call: TRBD1

cdr3_aa: CASSLTGGDEQETQYF
cdr3_nt: TGCGCCAGCAGCTTAACAGGGGGCGATGAACAAGAGACCCAGTACTTC
cdr3_length: 16
v_call: TRBV5-1
clone_size: NA
j_call: TRBJ2-5
d_call: TRBD1

cdr3_aa: CASSLELNSPLHF
cdr3_nt: TGTGCCAGCAGCTTAGAACTGAATTCACCCCTCCACTTT
cdr3_length: 13
v_call: TRBV11-1
clone_size: once
j_call: TRBJ1-6
d_call: NA

cdr3_aa: CASSYKDRGEAFF
cdr3_nt: TGTGCCAGCAGCTACAAGGACAGGGGTGAAGCTTTCTTT
cdr3_length: 13
v_call: TRBV3-1
clone_size: NA
j_call: TRBJ1-1
d_call: TRBD1

cdr3_aa: CASSVERGGQGYTIYF
cdr3_nt: TGTGCCAGCAGCGTAGAGCGTGGAGGACAGGGCTACACCATATATTTT
cdr3_length: 16
v_call: TRBV9
clone_size: NA
j_call: TRBJ1-3
d_call: TRBD1

cdr3_aa: CASSKEGVTEAFF
cdr3_nt: TGTGCCAGCAGCAAAGAAGGGGTCACTGAAGCTTTCTTT
cdr3_length: 13
v_call: TRBV9
clone_size: NA
j_call: TRBJ1-1
d_call: NA

cdr3_aa: CASSSGVGTEAFF
cdr3_nt: TGTGCCAGCAGCTCTGGGGTGGGCACTGAAGCTTTCTTT
cdr3_length: 13
v_call: TRBV5-6
clone_size: NA
j_call: TRBJ1-1
d_call: NA

cdr3_aa: CASSLSGARTHEQYF
cdr3_nt: TGTGCCAGCAGCTTGTCCGGGGCCCGAACGCACGAGCAGTACTTC
cdr3_length: 15
v_call: TRBV7-2
clone_size: NA
j_call: TRBJ2-7
d_call: NA

cdr3_aa: CASSSIRADTQYF
cdr3_nt: TGTGCCAGCAGCTCCATACGGGCGGATACGCAGTATTTT
cdr3_length: 13
v_call: TRBV11-2
clone_size: NA
j_call: TRBJ2-3
d_call: NA

cdr3_aa: CASVCRRNQPQHF
cdr3_nt: TGTGCCAGCGTTTGTCGCCGAAATCAGCCCCAGCATTTT
cdr3_length: 13
v_call: TRBV25-1
clone_size: NA
j_call: TRBJ1-5
d_call: NA

cdr3_aa: CASHMGGSYGYTF
cdr3_nt: TGTGCCAGCCACATGGGAGGGTCCTATGGCTACACCTTC
cdr3_length: 13
v_call: TRBV12-3/TRBV12-4
clone_size: NA
j_call: TRBJ1-2
d_call: NA

cdr3_aa: CASSPGTGLVSAYGYTF
cdr3_nt: TGTGCCAGCTCACCAGGGACAGGTCTGGTATCAGCCTATGGCTACACCTTC
cdr3_length: 17
v_call: TRBV18
clone_size: NA
j_call: TRBJ1-2
d_call: TRBD1

cdr3_aa: CASSLEFNGYTF
cdr3_nt: TGCGCCAGCAGCTTGGAGTTCAATGGCTACACCTTC
cdr3_length: 12
v_call: TRBV5-1
clone_size: NA
j_call: TRBJ1-2
d_call: NA

cdr3_aa: CATRTLSSGNTIYF
cdr3_nt: TGTGCCACGAGGACGCTATCATCTGGAAACACCATATATTTT
cdr3_length: 14
v_call: TRBV27
clone_size: once
j_call: TRBJ1-3
d_call: NA

cdr3_aa: CASSPSGPPPRDTQYF
cdr3_nt: TGTGCCAGCAGCCCTTCGGGGCCTCCCCCCCGGGATACGCAGTATTTT
cdr3_length: 16
v_call: TRBV7-2
clone_size: NA
j_call: TRBJ2-3
d_call: NA

cdr3_aa: CSAPGQGARETQYF
cdr3_nt: TGCAGTGCCCCCGGACAGGGGGCTAGGGAGACCCAGTACTTC
cdr3_length: 14
v_call: TRBV20-1
clone_size: few
j_call: TRBJ2-5
d_call: TRBD1

cdr3_aa: CASSLTVAGVPDTQYF
cdr3_nt: TGTGCCAGCAGCTTAACGGTAGCGGGGGTGCCTGATACGCAGTATTTT
cdr3_length: 16
v_call: TRBV7-2
clone_size: NA
j_call: TRBJ2-3
d_call: TRBD2